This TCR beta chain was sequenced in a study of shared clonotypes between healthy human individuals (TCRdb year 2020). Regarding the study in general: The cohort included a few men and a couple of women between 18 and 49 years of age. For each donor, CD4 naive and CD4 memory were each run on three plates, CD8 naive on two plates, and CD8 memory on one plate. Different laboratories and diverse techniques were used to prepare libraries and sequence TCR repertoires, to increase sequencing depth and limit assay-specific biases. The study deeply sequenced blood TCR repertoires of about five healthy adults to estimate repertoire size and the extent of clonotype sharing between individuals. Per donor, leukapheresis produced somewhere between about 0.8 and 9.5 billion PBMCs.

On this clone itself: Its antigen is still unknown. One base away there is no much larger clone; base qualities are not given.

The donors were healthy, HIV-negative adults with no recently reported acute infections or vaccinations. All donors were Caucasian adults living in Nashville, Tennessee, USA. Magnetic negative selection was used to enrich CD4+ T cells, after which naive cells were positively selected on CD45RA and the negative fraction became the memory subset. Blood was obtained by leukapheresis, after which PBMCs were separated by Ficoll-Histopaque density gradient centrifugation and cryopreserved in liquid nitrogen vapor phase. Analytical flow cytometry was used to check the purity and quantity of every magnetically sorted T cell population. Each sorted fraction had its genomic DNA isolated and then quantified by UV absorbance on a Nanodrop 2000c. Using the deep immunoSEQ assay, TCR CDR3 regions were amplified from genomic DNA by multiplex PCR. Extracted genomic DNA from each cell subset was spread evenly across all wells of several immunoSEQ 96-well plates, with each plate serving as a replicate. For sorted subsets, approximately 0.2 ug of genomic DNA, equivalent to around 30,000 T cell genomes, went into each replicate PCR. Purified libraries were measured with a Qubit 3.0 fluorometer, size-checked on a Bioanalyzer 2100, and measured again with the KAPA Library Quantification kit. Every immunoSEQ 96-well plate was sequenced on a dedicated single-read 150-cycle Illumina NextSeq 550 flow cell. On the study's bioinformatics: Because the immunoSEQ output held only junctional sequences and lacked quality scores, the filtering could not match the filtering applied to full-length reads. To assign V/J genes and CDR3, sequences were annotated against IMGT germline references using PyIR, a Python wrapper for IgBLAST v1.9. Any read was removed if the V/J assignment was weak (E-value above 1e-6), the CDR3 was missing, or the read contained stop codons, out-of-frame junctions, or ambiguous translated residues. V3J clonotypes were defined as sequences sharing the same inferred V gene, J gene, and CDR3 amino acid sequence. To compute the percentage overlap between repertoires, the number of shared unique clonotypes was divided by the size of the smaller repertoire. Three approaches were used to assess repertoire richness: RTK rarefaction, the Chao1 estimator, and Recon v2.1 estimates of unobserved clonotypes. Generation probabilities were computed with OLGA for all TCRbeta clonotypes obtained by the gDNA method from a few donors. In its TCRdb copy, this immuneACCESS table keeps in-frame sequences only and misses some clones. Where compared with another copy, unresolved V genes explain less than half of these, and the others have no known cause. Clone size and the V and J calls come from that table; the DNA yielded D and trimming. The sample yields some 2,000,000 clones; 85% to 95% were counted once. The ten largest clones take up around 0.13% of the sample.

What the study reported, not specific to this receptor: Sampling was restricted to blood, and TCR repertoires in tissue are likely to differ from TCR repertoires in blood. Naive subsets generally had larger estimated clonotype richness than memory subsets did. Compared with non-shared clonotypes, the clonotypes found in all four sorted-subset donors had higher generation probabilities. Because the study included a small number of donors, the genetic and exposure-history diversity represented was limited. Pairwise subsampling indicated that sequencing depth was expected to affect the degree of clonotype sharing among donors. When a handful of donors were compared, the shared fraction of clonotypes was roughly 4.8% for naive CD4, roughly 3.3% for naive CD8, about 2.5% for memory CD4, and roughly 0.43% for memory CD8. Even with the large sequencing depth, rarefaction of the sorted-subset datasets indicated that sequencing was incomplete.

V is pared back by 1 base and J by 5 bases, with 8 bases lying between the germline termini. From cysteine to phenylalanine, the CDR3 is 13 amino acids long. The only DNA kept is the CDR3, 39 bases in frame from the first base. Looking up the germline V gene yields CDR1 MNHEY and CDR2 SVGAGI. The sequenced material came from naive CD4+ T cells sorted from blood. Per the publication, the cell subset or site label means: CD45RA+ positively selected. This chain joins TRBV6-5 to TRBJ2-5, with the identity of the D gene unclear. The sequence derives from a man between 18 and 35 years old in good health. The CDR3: CASSYYHGETQYF. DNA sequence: TGTGCCAGCAGTTACTATCATGGGGAGACCCAGTACTTC.